Shown below are 31 T cell receptor beta chains from a single sample sequenced in a study of blood T cell repertoires in COVID-19. The table came from immunoSEQ multiplex PCR; TCRdb's copy has only in-frame clones and leaves some out. This sample carries 130,000 to 150,000 clones, approximately 87% of them seen once, and the ten largest clones take about 37%. Sample: peripheral blood. The receptors here all came from a man aged 50-60 years who had recovered from COVID-19.

The CDR3 DNA reads TGTGCCAGCAGCCAAGACCACAGGGACACTGAAGCTTTCTTT. Protein sequence: CASSQDHRDTEAFF. This sequence joins TRBV4-2 and TRBJ1-1, with D possibly matching TRBD1 (6 bases). V shed 0 bases and J shed 3 bases, with 8 bases lying between them. Germline values: CDR1 LGHNA, CDR2 YNFKEQ. The CDR3 has 14 residues.

The chain links TRBV2 to TRBJ1-1; tentative D call: TRBD1 (6 bases). This CDR3 has 16 residues. From germline, CDR1 is SNHLY and CDR2 FYNNEI. V lost 3 bases and J 0 bases, leaving 14 bases between the germline ends. The CDR3 coding sequence is TGTGCCAGCAGTGAGCCGGACAGCTACATGAACACTGAAGCTTTCTTT. Translated: CASSEPDSYMNTEAFF.

A single count supports this clone. The chain joins TRBV7-2 to TRBJ2-3; 9 bases agree with TRBD2. The CDR3 length is 16 residues. V gave up 1 base and J gave up 4 bases; unmatched junction bases: 6. Germline V lookup: CDR1 SGHTA, CDR2 FQGNSA. In DNA form, the CDR3 reads TGTGCCAGCAGCTTAGGTGCGGGGGGGCGGGCAGATACGCAGTATTTT. This codes for CASSLGAGGRADTQYF.

The chain joins TRBV10-3 to TRBJ2-7, with D possibly matching TRBD2 (6 bases). V was clipped by 4 bases and J by 7 bases, with 11 bases between them. This CDR3 comprises 12 residues. Germline V CDR1 and CDR2: ENHRY, SYGVKD. The CDR3: CAISGGDGEQYF. CDR3 nucleotide sequence: TGTGCCATCAGTGGCGGGGATGGGGAGCAGTACTTC.

Only one count was recorded for this clone. The chain uses TRBV6-5 and TRBJ2-1; possibly TRBD1 for D (6 bases). The V gene lost 5 bases and the J gene lost 0 bases, with 11 bases spanning the gap. The CDR3 is 15 residues long. CDR1 and CDR2 from the germline V gene are MNHEY and SVGAGI. CDR3 sequence (DNA): TGTGCCAGCAGTCTGGACAGCAGCTCCTACAATGAGCAGTTCTTC. It yields the protein CASSLDSSSYNEQFF.

The gene calls are TRBV13 and TRBJ2-3; D is perhaps TRBD1 (5 bases). The V end was cut by 1 base, the J end by 2 bases, with 19 bases between. The CDR3 has 18 amino acids. Per germline, CDR1 PRHDT and CDR2 FYEKMQ (reference sequence). DNA of the CDR3: TGTGCCAGCAGCTTAGAGGGCAGCGTCACAGGAGACACAGATACGCAGTATTTT. Its translation is CASSLEGSVTGDTDTQYF.

V is TRBV2 and J is TRBJ2-3, with D perhaps matching TRBD1 (6 bases). Germline V gives CDR1 SNHLY, CDR2 FYNNEI. V shed 6 bases and J shed 0 bases, with 13 bases lying between them. There are 15 residues in the CDR3. CDR3 bases: TGTGCCAGCAGCCGGGACACCCCTAGCACAGATACGCAGTATTTT. The encoded protein is CASSRDTPSTDTQYF. The full variable domain, completed using reference TRBV2 and TRBJ2-3, is EPEVTQTPSHQVTQMGQEVILRCVPISNHLYFYWYRQILGQKVEFLVSFYNNEISEKSEIFDDQFSVERPDGSNFTLKIRSTKLEDSAMYFCASSRDTPSTDTQYFGPGTRLTVL.

This sequence joins TRBV6-1 and TRBJ2-1; D possibly corresponds to TRBD2 (6 bases). Trimming shortened V by 3 bases and J by 1 base, and 10 bases separated the two germline ends. Germline CDR1 is MNHNS and CDR2 is SASEGT. The CDR3 is 15 amino acids. The CDR3 nucleotides are TGTGCCAGCAGTGAGTTGGGGACTTCCTACAATGAGCAGTTCTTC. As protein: CASSELGTSYNEQFF.

V usage is TRBV5-1 and J usage is TRBJ2-2; TRBD2 matches 7 bases. In germline, CDR1 is SGHRS, CDR2 YFSETQ. The CDR3 is made up of 16 amino acids. After removal of 6 bases from V and 1 base from J, the junction contained 9 bases not matched to a gene. CDR3 nucleotides: TGCGCCAGCAAGTTTACGGGGGGATGGAACACCGGGGAGCTGTTTTTT. The encoded protein is CASKFTGGWNTGELFF.

The chain carries TRBV14 and TRBJ2-5; 9 positions agree with TRBD1. This CDR3 is built from 16 residues. The J segment lost 5 bases and the V segment lost 2 bases, leaving 9 bases of the junction unmatched. Germline-derived CDR1 and CDR2 are SGHDN and FVKESK. DNA for the CDR3: TGTGCCAGCAGCCAAACAGGGGGCAGTGCTTGGGAGACCCAGTACTTC. The encoded protein is CASSQTGGSAWETQYF. The entire variable domain, with the rest obtained from reference TRBV14 and TRBJ2-5, is as follows: EAGVTQFPSHSVIEKGQTVTLRCDPISGHDNLYWYRRVMGKEIKFLLHFVKESKQDESGMPNNRFLAERTGGTYSTLKVQPAELEDSGVYFCASSQTGGSAWETQYFGPGTRLLVL.

V is TRBV27 and J is TRBJ1-4; D is unresolved. There are 18 residues in the CDR3. CDR1 is MNHEY, CDR2 SMNVEV, per germline (reference sequence). Trimming removed 0 bases from V and 0 bases from J, with 14 bases in between. Written as DNA, the CDR3 is TGTGCCAGCAGTTTATCTTGGGAGGGCCCTGCAACTAATGAAAAACTGTTTTTT. It codes for CASSLSWEGPATNEKLFF. Drawing the rest from reference TRBV27 and TRBJ1-4, the complete variable domain is EAQVTQNPRYLITVTGKKLTVTCSQNMNHEYMSWYRQDPGLGLRQIYYSMNVEVTDKGDVPEGYKVSRKEKRNFPLILESPSPNQTSLYFCASSLSWEGPATNEKLFFGSGTQLSVL.

DNA for the CDR3: TGCGCCAGCAGCTGGACTAGCGGGGTCTACGAGCAGTACTTC. Amino acids: CASSWTSGVYEQYF. The rearrangement uses TRBV5-1 and TRBJ2-7; 12 nucleotides line up with TRBD2. The CDR3 is 14 amino acids. Germline assignment: CDR1 SGHRS and CDR2 YFSETQ. Trimming at V came to 3 bases and at J to 3 bases, leaving 1 base not matched to a gene. The full variable domain, with the rest looked up from reference TRBV5-1 and TRBJ2-7, is KAGVTQTPRYLIKTRGQQVTLSCSPISGHRSVSWYQQTPGQGLQFLFEYFSETQRNKGNFPGRFSGRQFSNSRSEMNVSTLELGDSALYLCASSWTSGVYEQYFGPGTRLTVT.

The chain is built from TRBV7-8 and TRBJ2-7; 9 nucleotides align to TRBD1. Per the germline V gene, CDR1 is SGHVS and CDR2 is FQNEAQ. V lost 6 bases and J lost 4; bases outside the gene matches: 10. CDR3 size: 15 residues. The CDR3: CASSSPGQGEYEQYF. Written as DNA, the CDR3 is TGTGCCAGCAGTTCACCGGGACAGGGCGAATACGAGCAGTACTTC.

The chain carries TRBV18 and TRBJ1-1; D might be TRBD1 (6 bases). The CDR3 runs 15 residues. In germline, CDR1 is KGHSH, CDR2 LQKENI. The ends were cut back, 1 base at V and 4 bases at J, with 13 bases in the middle. The CDR3 DNA follows: TGTGCCAGCTCACCACTTGCAGGACAGTCCACTGAAGCTTTCTTT. The encoded protein is CASSPLAGQSTEAFF.

V and J are TRBV27 and TRBJ1-1; no firm D call. Germline lookup yields CDR1 MNHEY and CDR2 SMNVEV (reference sequence). The CDR3 runs to 17 residues. V lost 0 bases and J 5 bases, leaving 19 bases between the germline ends. The CDR3 DNA reads TGTGCCAGCAGTTTATCGATCGCAGGTTTAACGGCGACTGAAGCTTTCTTT. Its translation: CASSLSIAGLTATEAFF.

The rearrangement uses TRBV14 and TRBJ2-2; D is unclear. From germline, CDR1 is SGHDN and CDR2 FVKESK. Trimming pared 3 bases from V and 4 bases from J, leaving 18 bases between. The CDR3 is 17 amino acids. The DNA for the CDR3 is TGTGCCAGCAGCCATCCAAGATACGGGTGGAGCACCGGGGAGCTGTTTTTT. Encoded protein: CASSHPRYGWSTGELFF. The full variable domain, with the rest looked up from reference TRBV14 and TRBJ2-2, is EAGVTQFPSHSVIEKGQTVTLRCDPISGHDNLYWYRRVMGKEIKFLLHFVKESKQDESGMPNNRFLAERTGGTYSTLKVQPAELEDSGVYFCASSHPRYGWSTGELFFGEGSRLTVL.

The genes are TRBV9 and TRBJ1-6; TRBD1 matches 8 bases. The CDR3 extends over 17 amino acids. V was pared by 4 bases and J by 2 bases, with 8 bases of the junction left unmatched. CDR1 and CDR2 from the germline V gene are SGDLS and YYNGEE. CDR3 residues: CASSPGQGRTYNSPLHF. The DNA for the CDR3 is TGTGCCAGCAGCCCCGGACAGGGAAGGACCTATAATTCACCCCTCCACTTT.

The chain couples TRBV5-1 to TRBJ1-4; TRBD1 aligns across 7 bases. From germline, CDR1 is SGHRS and CDR2 YFSETQ. This CDR3 region has 15 residues. V dropped 4 bases and J dropped 2; count of bases not matched to a gene: 5. In nucleotides, the CDR3 is TGCGCCAGCAGCGCACAGGGGATTACTAATGAAAAACTGTTTTTT. This sequence encodes CASSAQGITNEKLFF.

J is TRBJ1-3 and V is TRBV3-1 (or the pseudogene TRBV3-2); maybe TRBD1 (5 bases). The germline CDR1 and CDR2 sequences are LGHDT and YNNKEL (reference sequence). Trimming cost V 1 base and J 1 base, with 17 bases left between them. The CDR3 totals 18 residues. CDR3 protein: CASSQALGVIDSGNTIYF. CDR3 sequence (DNA): TGTGCCAGCAGCCAAGCTCTAGGGGTTATTGATTCTGGAAACACCATATATTTT.

The chain links TRBV27 to TRBJ1-6, with D possibly being TRBD1 (5 bases). Germline CDR1 MNHEY, CDR2 SMNVEV (reference sequence). Trimming stripped 7 bases from V and 5 bases from J, with 12 bases between. This CDR3 region has 14 residues. The CDR3 bases are TGTGCCAGCAAAGCCGGGACTAATAATTCACCCCTCCACTTT. Translating gives CASKAGTNNSPLHF.

The chain has TRBV19 and TRBJ1-1; possibly TRBD1 for D (6 bases). V lost 3 bases and J lost 0, with 14 bases in between. The CDR3 totals 16 residues. Looked up from germline, CDR1 is LNHDA and CDR2 is SQIVND (reference sequence). In DNA form, the CDR3 reads TGTGCCAGTAGTATTCTAAGGACAGCTATGAACACTGAAGCTTTCTTT. Encoded protein: CASSILRTAMNTEAFF.

The chain recombines TRBV5-4 with TRBJ2-6, with TRBD1 identical over 11 bases. The CDR3 has 19 amino acids. After removal of 3 bases from V and 0 bases from J, the junction contained 8 bases not matched to a gene. In germline, CDR1 is SGHNT, CDR2 YYREEE (reference sequence). The CDR3 sequence: CASSSLGQGASSGANVLTF. CDR3 sequence (DNA): TGTGCCAGCAGCTCTCTTGGACAGGGGGCTTCCTCTGGGGCCAACGTCCTGACTTTC.

The chain joins TRBV12-3 or TRBV12-4 to TRBJ2-5, with D perhaps matching TRBD1 (5 bases). This CDR3 is built from 11 residues. V was clipped by 8 bases and J by 4 bases, with 8 bases between them. The CDR3 sequence: CASGARETQYF. The CDR3 bases are TGTGCCAGCGGGGCGAGAGAGACCCAGTACTTC.

J is TRBJ2-3 and V is TRBV7-9, with a tentative D call TRBD2 (5 bases). Germline assignment: CDR1 SEHNR and CDR2 FQNEAQ (reference sequence). The CDR3 has 14 residues. Trimming removed 5 bases at V and 6 bases at J, with 15 bases between. The CDR3 coding sequence is TGTGCCAGCAGCCGGACTTACGGTATGGATACGCAGTATTTT. Its protein is CASSRTYGMDTQYF.

In the case of this clone: Other DNA sequences in this sample translate to the same CDR3. The rearrangement joins TRBV3-1 (or the pseudogene TRBV3-2) to TRBJ2-5; D is ambiguous. The CDR3 extends over 12 amino acids. Trimming took off 1 base at V and 5 bases at J, with 5 bases between the two ends. Germline-derived CDR1 and CDR2 are LGHDT and YNNKEL (reference sequence). The CDR3 region has the DNA TGTGCCAGCAGCCAAGTGAGTGAGACCCAGTACTTC. Translation gives CASSQVSETQYF.

V gene TRBV6-5 combines with J gene TRBJ2-7, with 10 nucleotides matching TRBD2. The V and J ends lost 4 bases and 5 bases, in that order; junction bases with no gene match: 5. The germline V gene has CDR1 MNHEY and CDR2 SVGAGI. The CDR3 sequence is 14 residues long. CDR3 sequence reads: CASSFLAGANEQYF. The CDR3 DNA follows: TGTGCCAGCAGTTTTCTAGCGGGGGCTAACGAGCAGTACTTC.

The chain is built from TRBV19 and TRBJ1-1, with TRBD1 identical over 9 bases. Germline V gene data show CDR1 as LNHDA and CDR2 as SQIVND (reference sequence). J lost 1 base, V lost 2 bases, and 5 bases had no gene match. CDR3 length equals 16 residues. This chain's CDR3 is CASSIRGQGKNTEAFF. The CDR3 DNA follows: TGTGCCAGTAGTATAAGGGGACAGGGAAAGAACACTGAAGCTTTCTTT.

J is TRBJ2-6 and V is TRBV3-1 (or the pseudogene TRBV3-2), with D possibly TRBD2 on 6 matching bases. Trimming cost V 1 base and J 1 base, with 14 bases left between them. CDR1 and CDR2 (germline): LGHDT, YNNKEL (reference sequence). The CDR3 is 18 residues long. CDR3 nucleotide sequence: TGTGCCAGCAGCCAAGTCAGGGCAGGACTATCTGGGGCCAACGTCCTGACTTTC. This encodes CASSQVRAGLSGANVLTF.

The chain recombines TRBV9 with TRBJ1-2, with D uncertain. Germline CDR1 reads SGDLS; CDR2 reads YYNGEE. The CDR3 is made up of 15 amino acids. The V end lost 4 bases, the J end lost 1 base, and 14 bases lay between the germline ends. The CDR3 spells CASSPFSDINYGYTF. The CDR3 nucleotides are TGTGCCAGCAGCCCCTTTTCAGATATTAACTATGGCTACACCTTC.

The chain combines TRBV19 with TRBJ2-5; 7 bases fit TRBD1. The CDR3 spans 20 residues. Germline V gene sequence: CDR1 LNHDA, CDR2 SQIVND (reference sequence). V shed 4 bases, J shed 1 base, and the junction held 21 bases outside the gene matches. CDR3 protein: CASSTRGRQGVKRLQETQYF. The CDR3, as DNA: TGTGCCAGTAGTACCCGCGGAAGGCAGGGGGTCAAGAGACTCCAAGAGACCCAGTACTTC.

In DNA form, the CDR3 reads TGTGCCAGCAGCTTCGGGGTTGAACCCCTCCACTTT. It translates to CASSFGVEPLHF. The chain uses TRBV5-5 and TRBJ1-6; D not certain. Trimming removed 2 bases at V and 12 bases at J, with 9 bases between. This CDR3 spans 12 amino acids. Germline lookup yields CDR1 SGHKS and CDR2 YYEKEE (reference sequence).